The 18 T cell receptor beta chains in this list originate from one sample, sequenced in a study of shared clonotypes between healthy human individuals. Assay used: immunoSEQ multiplex PCR; TCRdb lists only in-frame clones, some missing. The top ten clones hold around 0.14% of a sample with a few million clones, 90% to 95% of them seen once. Material for sequencing was naive CD4+ T cells sorted from blood. Subset reported: CD45RA+ positively selected. These receptors came from a man between 18 and 35 years old in good health.

The chain joins TRBV7-2 to TRBJ2-3; D is perhaps TRBD2 (6 bases). Between the trimmed V and J ends, which lost 3 bases and 4 bases, there was a span of 8 bases. This CDR3 has 13 amino acids. Germline CDR1 SGHTA, CDR2 FQGNSA. The CDR3 here is CASSLGDSDTQYF. Written as DNA, the CDR3 is TGTGCCAGCAGCTTGGGGGACTCAGATACGCAGTATTTT.

Concerning this clone itself: Other nucleotide sequences from this sample produce the same CDR3. The rearrangement uses TRBV5-1 and TRBJ2-3; possibly TRBD2 for D (5 bases). Trimming took 2 bases from V and 3 from J, leaving 13 bases between them. The germline V gene has CDR1 SGHRS and CDR2 YFSETQ. This CDR3 contains 15 residues. The CDR3 here is CASSLEGVGTDTQYF. DNA for the CDR3: TGCGCCAGCAGCTTAGAGGGAGTCGGTACAGATACGCAGTATTTT.

V gene TRBV19 combines with J gene TRBJ1-6; a possible D gene is TRBD1 (5 bases). V was clipped by 1 base and J by 12 bases, with 13 bases between them. CDR1 and CDR2 from the germline V gene are LNHDA and SQIVND (reference sequence). The CDR3 length is 14 residues. Here the CDR3 reads CASSIADYQGPLHF. Written as DNA, the CDR3 is TGTGCCAGTAGTATAGCAGACTACCAGGGACCCCTCCACTTT.

The chain recombines TRBV7-2 with TRBJ2-7; D call uncertain. Germline CDR1 and CDR2: SGHTA and FQGNSA. V lost 5 bases and J 6 bases, leaving 11 bases between the germline ends. CDR3 length: 12 residues. The CDR3 DNA sequence: TGTGCCAGCAGCCCCTTCCAAACCGAGCAGTACTTC. The encoded protein is CASSPFQTEQYF.

V and J are TRBV19 and TRBJ1-3; D not certain. This CDR3 is built from 14 residues. From germline, CDR1 is LNHDA and CDR2 SQIVND (reference sequence). V lost 6 bases and J lost 0, with 9 bases in between. For the CDR3, the DNA is TGTGCCAGTAGCCGAAGCTCCTCTGGAAACACCATATATTTT. This codes for CASSRSSSGNTIYF. Full variable domain (missing parts from reference TRBV19 and TRBJ1-3): DGGITQSPKYLFRKEGQNVTLSCEQNLNHDAMYWYRQDPGQGLRLIYYSQIVNDFQKGDIAEGYSVSREKKESFPLTVTSAQKNPTAFYLCASSRSSSGNTIYFGEGSWLTVV.

This chain links TRBV4-3 with TRBJ2-4; TRBD1 matches at 9 bases. CDR3 length: 19 residues. V lost 2 bases to trimming and J lost 1 base; unmatched junction nucleotides: 12. Germline values: CDR1 LGHNA, CDR2 YSLEER. DNA for the CDR3: TGCGCCAGCAGCCAATTGGGGACAGGGACTGACGGGGCCAAAAACATTCAGTACTTC. Its protein product is CASSQLGTGTDGAKNIQYF.

J is TRBJ1-4 and V is TRBV10-1, with D possibly TRBD1 on 5 matching bases. CDR3 length equals 20 residues. Germline assignment: CDR1 WNHNN and CDR2 SYGVQD (reference sequence). Trimming left V 1 base short and J 0 bases short, with 21 bases between. As DNA, the CDR3 is TGCGCCAGCAGTGAGTTCGGCCCGGGAACTGTGGGGGCAACTAATGAAAAACTGTTTTTT. It translates to CASSEFGPGTVGATNEKLFF.

Turning to this clone: One end of the junction fails to match germline, which may point to a read error. The chain links TRBV30 to TRBJ1-1, with D possibly being TRBD1 (6 bases). CDR1 GTSNPN and CDR2 SVGIG come from the germline V gene (reference sequence). The CDR3 consists of 13 residues. In DNA form, the CDR3 reads TGTGCCTGGGGATCAGGGGTGGGCACTGAAACTTTCTTT. This gives the protein CAWGSGVGTETFF.

Remarks on this clone: The sample contains more than one DNA sequence encoding this CDR3. The gene calls are TRBV5-1 and TRBJ1-1; 10 positions match TRBD1. CDR3 length: 14 amino acids. With 0 bases clipped from V and 6 bases from J, the junction kept 2 bases outside the gene matches. Germline loops: CDR1 SGHRS, CDR2 YFSETQ. The CDR3 here is CASSLGQGAAEAFF. DNA for the CDR3: TGCGCCAGCAGCTTGGGACAGGGGGCAGCTGAAGCTTTCTTT.

CDR3 bases: TGCGCCAGCAGCTTGCCCCCCTCAGTTGGCACAGATACGCAGTATTTT. Its translation is CASSLPPSVGTDTQYF. The chain has TRBV5-1 and TRBJ2-3; D remains ambiguous. Germline CDR1 is SGHRS and CDR2 is YFSETQ. V lost 1 base and J lost 1, with 13 bases in between. The CDR3 length is 16 residues. Full variable domain (outside the CDR3, taken from reference TRBV5-1 and TRBJ2-3): KAGVTQTPRYLIKTRGQQVTLSCSPISGHRSVSWYQQTPGQGLQFLFEYFSETQRNKGNFPGRFSGRQFSNSRSEMNVSTLELGDSALYLCASSLPPSVGTDTQYFGPGTRLTVL.

The chain recombines TRBV7-8 with TRBJ2-3; 13 bases map to TRBD2. The V gene end was trimmed by 4 bases and the J gene end by 2 bases; junction bases not matched to a gene: 6. Germline V CDR1 and CDR2: SGHVS, FQNEAQ. The CDR3 covers 17 residues. In DNA, the CDR3 is TGTGCCAGCAGCTCGACTAGCGGGAGGACCTCCACAGATACGCAGTATTTT. Protein product: CASSSTSGRTSTDTQYF. Together with reference TRBV7-8 and TRBJ2-3, the CDR3 gives the full variable domain: GAGVSQSPRYKVAKRGQDVALRCDPISGHVSLFWYQQALGQGPEFLTYFQNEAQLDKSGLPSDRFFAERPEGSVSTLKIQRTQQEDSAVYLCASSSTSGRTSTDTQYFGPGTRLTVL.

The rearrangement links TRBV27 to TRBJ2-7; 8 nucleotides agree with TRBD1. Looked up from germline, CDR1 is MNHEY and CDR2 is SMNVEV (reference sequence). V lost 8 bases and J lost 6; bases outside the gene matches: 15. The CDR3 contains 15 residues. The CDR3 sequence: CASGFRPGQESEQYF. The CDR3 DNA is TGTGCCAGCGGCTTCCGACCGGGACAGGAATCCGAGCAGTACTTC.

This chain links TRBV6-5 with TRBJ2-7; D is uncertain. The germline CDR1 and CDR2 sequences are MNHEY and SVGAGI. The CDR3 runs 14 residues. V shed 2 bases and J shed 2 bases, with 10 bases lying between them. CDR3 sequence (DNA): TGTGCCAGCAGTTACCCAGGCCGGACCTACGAGCAGTACTTC. Its protein product is CASSYPGRTYEQYF.

V gene TRBV5-1 combines with J gene TRBJ2-7; the D is unclear. CDR3 length: 11 amino acids. V lost 1 base, J lost 7 bases, and 6 bases lay in between. CDR1 is SGHRS, CDR2 YFSETQ, per germline. The CDR3 loop is CASSLREEQYF. The CDR3 nucleotides are TGCGCCAGCAGCTTGAGAGAAGAGCAGTACTTC.

The chain has TRBV7-2 and TRBJ1-2; TRBD1 matches 8 bases. From germline, CDR1 is SGHTA and CDR2 FQGNSA. This CDR3 comprises 16 residues. Trimming cost V 5 bases and J 1 base; bases outside gene matches: 9. DNA for the CDR3: TGTGCCAGCAGCCGTGGGACAGGCGATAATAACTATGGCTACACCTTC. It encodes CASSRGTGDNNYGYTF.

The chain links TRBV5-1 to TRBJ2-5; D is undetermined. Trimming removed 2 bases at V and 0 bases at J, with 5 bases between. Germline V gene data show CDR1 as SGHRS and CDR2 as YFSETQ. CDR3 size: 13 residues. The CDR3 is CASSFTHQETQYF. The CDR3 region has the DNA TGCGCCAGCAGCTTTACTCACCAAGAGACCCAGTACTTC.

The chain uses TRBV30 and TRBJ1-5; D is undetermined. This CDR3 contains 13 residues. The V end lost 6 bases, the J end lost 0 bases, and 9 bases lay between the germline ends. Germline V lookup: CDR1 GTSNPN, CDR2 SVGIG (reference sequence). The CDR3 here is CACQWYSNQPQHF. Written as DNA, the CDR3 is TGTGCCTGTCAGTGGTATAGCAATCAGCCCCAGCATTTT. The full variable domain, completed using reference TRBV30 and TRBJ1-5, is SQTIHQWPATLVQPVGSPLSLECTVEGTSNPNLYWYRQAAGRGLQLLFYSVGIGQISSEVPQNLSASRPQDRQFILSSKKLLLSDSGFYLCACQWYSNQPQHFGDGTRLSIL.

This clone was seen only once. This chain joins TRBV7-2 and TRBJ2-3, with D perhaps TRBD1 (5 bases). Trimming stripped 3 bases from V and 2 bases from J, with 9 bases between. Per germline, CDR1 SGHTA and CDR2 FQGNSA. This CDR3 is 14 amino acids long. CDR3 nucleotide sequence: TGTGCCAGCAGCTTGGACACATTCACAGATACGCAGTATTTT. This encodes CASSLDTFTDTQYF.